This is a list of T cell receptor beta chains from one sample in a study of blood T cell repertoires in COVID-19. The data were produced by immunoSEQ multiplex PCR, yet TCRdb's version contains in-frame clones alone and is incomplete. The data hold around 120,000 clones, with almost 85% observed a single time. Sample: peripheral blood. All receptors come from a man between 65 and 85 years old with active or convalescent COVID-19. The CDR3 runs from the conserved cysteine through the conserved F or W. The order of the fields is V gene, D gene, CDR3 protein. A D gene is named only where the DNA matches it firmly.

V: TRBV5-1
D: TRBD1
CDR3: CASSLLGTGETSGYTF

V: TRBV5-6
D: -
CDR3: CASSLVPDTQYF

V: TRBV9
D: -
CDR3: CASSVGLRRAGSSDTQYF

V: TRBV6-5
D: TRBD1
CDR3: CASSLGTGGTYGYTF

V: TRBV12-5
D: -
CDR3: CASGLVLWVGGANQPQHF

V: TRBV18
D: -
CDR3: CASSPGQEQPQHF

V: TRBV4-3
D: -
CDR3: CASSQDPGHLGFSGANVLTF

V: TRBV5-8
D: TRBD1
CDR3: CASSRTGTYGYTF

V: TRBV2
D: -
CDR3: CASSGEVVYEQYF

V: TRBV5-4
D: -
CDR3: CASSPNRDGNTIYF

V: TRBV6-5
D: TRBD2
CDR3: CASSYSGSGDPEQYF

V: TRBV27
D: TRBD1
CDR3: CASSPPLGTGASEQYF

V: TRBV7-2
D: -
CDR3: CASSFHTDTQYF

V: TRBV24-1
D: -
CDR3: CATSGRGNTEAFF

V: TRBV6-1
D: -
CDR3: CASSERQDTEAFF

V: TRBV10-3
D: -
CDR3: CAISEGAFNNSPLHF

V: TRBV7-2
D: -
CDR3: CASSWSGQGNTEAFF

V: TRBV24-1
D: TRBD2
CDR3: CATSDPIAGGADTQYF

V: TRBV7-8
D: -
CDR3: CASSLGAGLSNQPQHF

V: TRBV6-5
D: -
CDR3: CASSTPGGVGTEAFF

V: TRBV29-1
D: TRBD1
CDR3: CSADRGGTGELFF

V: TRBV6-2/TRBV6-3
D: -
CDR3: CASSYFGQGRNTDTQYF

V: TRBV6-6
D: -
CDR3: CASSYAGAGELFF

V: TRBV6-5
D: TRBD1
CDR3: CASSRGPNYEQYF

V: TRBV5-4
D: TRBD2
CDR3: CASSLGSAGGIREQYF

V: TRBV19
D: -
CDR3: CASSPGRGVLGNTEAFF

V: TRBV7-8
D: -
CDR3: CASSLTGGYNEQFF

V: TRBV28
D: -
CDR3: CASSRYGYTF

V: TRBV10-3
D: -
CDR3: CAIGNMGAYEQYF

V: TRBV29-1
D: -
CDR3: CSASARGNIYF

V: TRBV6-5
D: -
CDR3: CASSYSPANYGYTF

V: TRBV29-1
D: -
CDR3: CSAVTGTNQPQHF

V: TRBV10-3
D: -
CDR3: CAISDSVSTEAFF

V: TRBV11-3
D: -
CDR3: CASSSGQTSYEQYF

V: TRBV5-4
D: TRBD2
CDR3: CASSLETSGAGTDTQYF

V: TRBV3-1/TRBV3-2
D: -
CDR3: CASSQGGNTEAFF

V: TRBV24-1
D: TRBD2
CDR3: CATSDLRAGGYNEQFF

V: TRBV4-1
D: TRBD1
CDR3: CASSQSDRGGSGANVLTF

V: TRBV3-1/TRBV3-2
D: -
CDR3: CASSQDPYGSTEAFF

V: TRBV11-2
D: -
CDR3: CASSFNRVSYEQYF

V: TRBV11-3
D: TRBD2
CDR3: CASSLSGRGDTQYF

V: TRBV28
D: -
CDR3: CASSIRGQETQYF

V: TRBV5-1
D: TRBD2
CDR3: CASSLSGTSGTYQETQYF

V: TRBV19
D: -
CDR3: CASRPRGQGEKLFF

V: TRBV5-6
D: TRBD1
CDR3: CASKQMTGRTYEQYF

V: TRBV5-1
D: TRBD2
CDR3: CASSPSGRPYEQYF

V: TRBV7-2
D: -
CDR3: CASSLVGTTGNTIYF

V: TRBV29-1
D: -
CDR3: CSEKTITDTQYF

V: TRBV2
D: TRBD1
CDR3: CASSESRGRPSSYTF

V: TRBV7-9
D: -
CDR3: CASSLQGSTDTQYF

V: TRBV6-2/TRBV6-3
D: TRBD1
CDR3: CASSNRGRDTEAFF

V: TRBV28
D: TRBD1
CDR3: CASSLSRGLGSYNSPLHF

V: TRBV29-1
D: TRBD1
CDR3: CSARTRGQTDTQYF

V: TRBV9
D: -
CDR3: CASNRGGETQYF